This TCR beta chain was observed in a study of OX40 agonist ivuxolimab in advanced cancers. Study summary: Patients were under 90% male with ages roughly 20 to 85, mean about 65. Two cutaneous melanoma patients and one hepatocellular carcinoma patient, three in all, had partial responses. Study-level findings and limits: There was clonal expansion of CD4+ and CD8+ blood T cells by week 6 at 0.1 to 3.0 mg/kg.

Clones were sequenced by immunoSEQ multiplex PCR, and TCRdb holds only the in-frame ones, with some missing. Of approximately 80,000 clones in the sample, over 75% were seen once. Exclusion of a patient followed from autoimmune disease history or systemic immunosuppression. V shed 7 bases, J shed 2 bases, and the junction held 8 bases outside the gene matches. The CDR3 has 16 amino acids. Germline CDR1 is LNHDA and CDR2 is SQIVND (reference sequence). On this clone: The antigen is unknown.

The genes are TRBV19 and TRBJ1-5; 10 bases match TRBD1. The clonotype comes from an adult with an advanced solid tumor such as melanoma, head and neck, liver or kidney cancer. Sequencing was performed on CD4+ or CD8+ T cells sorted from blood, taken in a trial of the OX40 agonist ivuxolimab. The CDR3 coding sequence is TGTGCCAGTACCAGAAAGACAGGGGGCGGCAATCAGCCCCAGCATTTT. Its translation: CASTRKTGGGNQPQHF. The complete variable domain, with remaining parts taken from reference TRBV19 and TRBJ1-5, reads DGGITQSPKYLFRKEGQNVTLSCEQNLNHDAMYWYRQDPGQGLRLIYYSQIVNDFQKGDIAEGYSVSREKKESFPLTVTSAQKNPTAFYLCASTRKTGGGNQPQHFGDGTRLSIL.